Listed below are T cell receptor beta chains from one sample, sequenced in a study of OX40 agonist ivuxolimab in advanced cancers. The table came from immunoSEQ multiplex PCR; TCRdb's copy has only in-frame clones and leaves some out. The profile shows tens of thousands of clones, around nine tenths of them singletons. Specimen: CD4+ or CD8+ T cells sorted from blood, collected in a trial of the OX40 agonist ivuxolimab. These receptors came from an adult with an advanced solid tumor such as melanoma, head and neck, liver or kidney cancer. The CDR3 runs from the conserved cysteine through the conserved F or W. D genes are given only for firm matches. Clone size, where shown, is once, few, many, or a class for clones that have expanded.

TRBV5-1	NA	TRBJ1-5	NA	CASSPNSNQPQHF	TGCGCCAGCAGCCCCAATAGCAATCAGCCCCAGCATTTT
TRBV18	NA	TRBJ1-1	NA	CASSPQQGPAAFEAFF	TGTGCCAGCTCACCCCAGCAGGGACCCGCGGCATTCGAAGCTTTCTTT
TRBV7-9	NA	TRBJ2-2	TRBD1	CASSRTGLKAGELFF	TGTGCCAGCAGCCGGACAGGGTTGAAAGCCGGGGAGCTGTTTTTT
TRBV19	NA	TRBJ1-1	NA	CASSPNLYSLNTEAFF	TGTGCCAGTAGCCCAAATCTCTACAGCTTGAACACTGAAGCTTTCTTT
TRBV7-9	NA	TRBJ2-1	TRBD1	CASSLTTGDNEQFF	TGTGCCAGCAGCCTAACGACAGGGGACAATGAGCAGTTCTTC
TRBV6-5	once	TRBJ2-3	NA	CASSTYGGTKDTQYF	TGTGCCAGCAGTACATACGGGGGGACAAAAGATACGCAGTATTTT
TRBV9	NA	TRBJ1-4	TRBD1	CASSLQGTGGEKLFF	TGTGCCAGCAGCTTACAGGGAACAGGGGGTGAAAAACTGTTTTTT
TRBV7-2	NA	TRBJ2-1	NA	CASSLAGATYNEQFF	TGTGCCAGCAGCTTAGCGGGGGCCACCTACAATGAGCAGTTCTTC
TRBV4-3	NA	TRBJ1-4	NA	CASSQEGTENEKLFF	TGCGCCAGCAGCCAAGAGGGGACTGAGAATGAAAAACTGTTTTTT
TRBV6-1	NA	TRBJ2-7	NA	CASKVTPAIDEQYF	TGTGCCAGCAAAGTCACTCCCGCTATCGACGAGCAGTACTTC
TRBV6-6	NA	TRBJ2-2	TRBD2	CASSVIAGGNTGELFF	TGTGCCAGCAGCGTGATCGCGGGGGGGAACACCGGGGAGCTGTTTTTT
TRBV28	NA	TRBJ2-1	TRBD1	CASSLQGVGYNEQFF	TGTGCCAGCAGTCTACAGGGGGTCGGCTACAATGAGCAGTTCTTC
TRBV7-2	once	TRBJ1-4	TRBD1	CASRQDRGYEKLFF	TGTGCCAGCAGGCAGGACAGGGGGTATGAAAAACTGTTTTTT
TRBV5-1	NA	TRBJ1-1	TRBD1	CASSRQGGGAEAFF	TGCGCCAGCAGCCGCCAGGGGGGGGGCGCTGAAGCTTTCTTT
TRBV5-5	NA	TRBJ1-2	NA	CASSLAPLTIYGYTF	TGTGCCAGCAGCTTGGCCCCATTGACGATCTATGGCTACACCTTC
TRBV5-1	NA	TRBJ2-5	NA	CASSEQETQYF	TGCGCCAGCAGCGAACAAGAGACCCAGTACTTC
TRBV7-3	NA	TRBJ2-2	NA	CASSSIAGELFF	TGTGCCAGCAGCTCAATCGCTGGGGAGCTGTTTTTT
TRBV25-1	NA	TRBJ1-1	NA	CASSDYQGWAKDTEAFF	TGTGCCAGCAGTGATTACCAGGGGTGGGCGAAGGACACTGAAGCTTTCTTT
TRBV2	NA	TRBJ1-5	NA	CASSGEGAQHF	TGTGCCAGCAGTGGGGAGGGGGCCCAGCATTTT
TRBV5-1	NA	TRBJ2-1	NA	CASSSEINNEQFF	TGCGCCAGCAGCTCGGAAATTAACAATGAGCAGTTCTTC
TRBV2	NA	TRBJ2-3	NA	CASSELTPGTDTQYF	TGTGCCAGCAGTGAACTTACCCCTGGCACAGATACGCAGTATTTT
TRBV18	NA	TRBJ2-7	NA	CASSLTAAWESYEQYF	TGTGCCAGCTCACTAACCGCGGCGTGGGAATCCTACGAGCAGTACTTC
TRBV27	NA	TRBJ1-4	NA	CATSSDGFNDEKLFF	TGTGCCACCTCTAGCGACGGGTTTAATGATGAAAAACTGTTTTTT
TRBV29-1	NA	TRBJ1-5	NA	CSVGEGAHQPQHF	TGCAGCGTTGGGGAGGGTGCCCATCAGCCCCAGCATTTT